This T cell receptor beta chain was identified during a study of blood T cell repertoires in COVID-19. Study context: The cDNA or gDNA used as material had been derived from T cells, B-cell-depleted T cells, or PBMCs.

The CDR3 covers 15 residues. CDR1 SGHAT and CDR2 FQNNGV come from the germline V gene. With 5 bases clipped from V and 0 bases from J, the junction kept 4 bases outside the gene matches. This clone was found a few times. Sequencing was performed with immunoSEQ multiplex PCR; in TCRdb, only in-frame clones are kept and a portion is missing. Of 350,000 to 400,000 clones listed, about 89% are singletons. Study members were between about 18 and 100 years old and lived in 24 US regions. The J gene is TRBJ1-3, the V gene TRBV11-2, with 7 bases matching TRBD1. The specimen was PBMCs or T cells enriched from blood (not recorded which). This clonotype was obtained from a man aged 35-49 years in a cohort exposed to, infected with or recovered from COVID-19 (not recorded which). CDR3 sequence (DNA): TGTGCCAGCAGCCCACAGGGGCTCTCTGGAAACACCATATATTTT. This translates into CASSPQGLSGNTIYF.